The 9 T cell receptor beta chains presented below share a single source sample, sequenced in a study of beta chain features in type 1 diabetes. The authors reverse transcribed all of the isolated RNA, so sequencing captured expressed TCRB transcripts. The protocol was immunoSEQ multiplex PCR, while the TCRdb copy is restricted to in-frame clones and leaves out a portion. The sample consists of more than 130,000 clones, about 7% of them appearing once. What was sequenced was central memory CD4+ T cells from blood. The source is a young woman in good health.

This clone came up a few times. The genes are TRBV28 and TRBJ2-1; a possible D gene is TRBD1 (6 bases). Germline assignment: CDR1 MDHEN and CDR2 SYDVKM. Trimming pared 5 bases from V and 5 bases from J, leaving 16 bases between. This CDR3 has 15 residues. CDR3 loop: CASSQGSDQHNEQFF. CDR3 in DNA: TGTGCCAGCAGTCAGGGGTCGGATCAACACAATGAGCAGTTCTTC.

This clone was found a few times. The CDR3 sequence is CASSSQTGAYYGYTF. The CDR3, as DNA: TGTGCCAGCAGCTCTCAGACAGGGGCATACTATGGCTACACCTTC. This sequence joins TRBV9 and TRBJ1-2; 8 bases are shared with TRBD1. The CDR3 consists of 15 residues. V lost 4 bases to trimming and J lost 3 bases; unmatched junction nucleotides: 8. The germline gives CDR1 SGDLS, CDR2 YYNGEE.

The table lists this clone with a few counts. The chain's CDR3 is CASSLASRQGAGADTQYF. CDR3 nucleotides: TGTGCCAGCAGCTTGGCCAGCAGACAGGGGGCGGGCGCAGATACGCAGTATTTT. The V and J genes are TRBV7-2 and TRBJ2-3; 10 positions agree with TRBD1. Trimming took 3 bases from V and 4 from J; bases not matched to a gene: 13. Germline V gene lookup returns CDR1 SGHTA and CDR2 FQGNSA. CDR3 length equals 18 residues. The entire variable domain, with the rest obtained from reference TRBV7-2 and TRBJ2-3, is as follows: GAGVSQSPSNKVTEKGKDVELRCDPISGHTALYWYRQSLGQGLEFLIYFQGNSAPDKSGLPSDRFSAERTGGSVSTLTIQRTQQEDSAVYLCASSLASRQGAGADTQYFGPGTRLTVL.

The chain couples TRBV7-9 to TRBJ2-1; 12 bases map to TRBD1. CDR1 and CDR2 (germline): SEHNR, FQNEAQ (reference sequence). V dropped 4 bases and J dropped 9; count of bases not matched to a gene: 13. The CDR3 is 17 amino acids. In DNA, the CDR3 is TGTGCCAGCAGCTCGTTTCCGGGACAGGGGGCAATTGGTGAGCAGTTCTTC. Protein product: CASSSFPGQGAIGEQFF.

Points on this clone: At one boundary the junction diverges from the germline segment, which might be a read error. The chain combines TRBV7-7 with TRBJ2-1; D might be TRBD2 (6 bases). Per germline, CDR1 SSHAT and CDR2 FNYEAQ (reference sequence). The CDR3 sequence is 13 residues long. CDR3: CASSLGLAYEQFF. The CDR3 nucleotides are TGTGCTAGCAGCTTAGGGCTAGCGTATGAGCAGTTCTTC.

In its sample, this clone was seen a few times. The rearrangement joins TRBV4-1 to TRBJ1-4; D possibly corresponds to TRBD1 (5 bases). The germline V gene has CDR1 MGHRA and CDR2 YSYEKL. With 4 bases removed from V and 5 bases from J, the gap between germline ends came to 8 bases. CDR3 length: 13 residues. The CDR3 nucleotides read TGCGCCAGCAGCCTTCGACAGAATGAAAAACTGTTTTTT. It yields the protein CASSLRQNEKLFF.

This clone came up many times. The chain has TRBV28 and TRBJ2-5; 10 positions match TRBD2. CDR3 length: 12 amino acids. Germline CDR1 MDHEN, CDR2 SYDVKM. V trimming: 6 bases; J trimming: 5 bases; junction bases outside the gene matches: 0. CDR3 loop: CASRTSGETQYF. CDR3 nucleotides: TGTGCCAGCAGGACTAGCGGGGAGACCCAGTACTTC.

The chain is built from TRBV7-2 and TRBJ1-5, with 10 bases lining up with TRBD1. J lost 2 bases, V lost 4 bases, and 8 bases had no gene match. Germline V gives CDR1 SGHTA, CDR2 FQGNSA. CDR3 length: 17 amino acids. CDR3: CASSSQGQGIGNQPQHF. CDR3 nucleotide sequence: TGTGCCAGCAGCTCCCAGGGACAGGGGATTGGCAATCAGCCCCAGCATTTT.

This clone was seen only a few times. V usage is TRBV27 and J usage is TRBJ2-3; possible D gene TRBD2, 5 bases. This CDR3 has 14 amino acids. Germline CDR1 and CDR2: MNHEY and SMNVEV (reference sequence). V gave up 5 bases and J gave up 0 bases, with 9 bases separating them. CDR3 region: CASSVSDSTDTQYF. CDR3 DNA sequence: TGTGCCAGCAGTGTTAGCGATAGCACAGATACGCAGTATTTT.